This T cell receptor beta chain was documented in a study of cytomegalovirus exposure and HLA in healthy donors. Overall study context: Out of about 170 million T cells, an earlier analysis found fewer than 140 million unique TCR beta sequences in total.

Each donor was healthy, and each was a bone marrow donor. This clone was counted only a few times. Its matching antigen is unknown. Findings and limits, study-wide: A later analysis appeared to link common viral pathogens to several of the most significant clusters. In vitro checks showed that a few CMV-associated chains really do target CMV antigens.

Researchers ran the PCR with 60 Vbeta and 13 Jbeta primers. Clones were read by immunoSEQ multiplex PCR, and TCRdb kept only the in-frame ones, dropping some. This table has approximately 200,000 clones, 70% to 85% appearing once. The sequence was obtained from a boy between 2 and 15 years old in good health and CMV-seronegative. Sequencing input: PBMCs.

The CDR3 sequence is CASSRDSTNSPLHF. The CDR3 nucleotides read TGCGCCAGCAGCCGGGACAGTACTAATTCACCCCTCCACTTT. The chain links TRBV10-1 to TRBJ1-6; the match to TRBD1 covers 7 bases. This CDR3 contains 14 residues. CDR1 and CDR2 from the germline V gene are WNHNN and SYGVQD (reference sequence). The V and J ends lost 6 bases and 6 bases, in that order; junction bases with no gene match: 5.